The present entry profiles one T cell receptor beta chain with its context. This clonotype has a handful of counts. Its specific antigen is unknown. Nothing much larger sits one base from this clone, and base qualities are not available. The data were obtained in a study of T cells in Graves' hyperthyroidism and ophthalmopathy (dated by TCRdb to about 2019). Regarding the study in general: Peripheral blood samples were taken at initial diagnosis, before any treatment was given. TCR V-J signatures able to tell the groups apart were searched for in a discovery cohort of more than 90 patients, of whom fewer than 45 had Graves' ophthalmopathy and about 60 had stable Graves' hyperthyroidism. Prospective prediction of ophthalmopathy was tested in an independent validation cohort consisting of fewer than 20 hyperthyroidism patients and approximately 16 patients who later progressed to ophthalmopathy. For training and testing, the approximately 92 patients in the discovery cohort were randomly divided in a 7:3 ratio. In roughly six Graves' hyperthyroidism patients, the study also compared T-cell repertoires from thyroid tissue with T-cell repertoires from blood. Once sampling was done, hyperthyroidism patients were given methimazole at a starting dose of 30 mg daily, whereas ophthalmopathy patients were given high-dose intravenous methylprednisolone. According to the paper, TCR Vbeta CDR3 sequencing was carried out on about 140 peripheral blood samples, which came from about 45 ophthalmopathy, around 74 hyperthyroidism and 17 progressor patients. What the study reported, not specific to this receptor: Most expanded thyroid clonotypes (frequency above 0.001) were also detected in blood, suggesting blood repertoires may reflect thyroid immune responses. No statistical method was used to set the sample size in advance, and investigators knew the group allocation. During validation, the model predicted progression to ophthalmopathy a median of approximately 7 months ahead of onset, with around 71% sensitivity and under 85% specificity. Ophthalmopathy was separated from stable hyperthyroidism by a 13 V-J signature model, with roughly 88% sensitivity and about 81% specificity obtained in cross-validation and 80%/75% obtained in testing.

Ophthalmopathy patients had moderately to severely active disease, with a Clinical Activity Score of 3 or more, a NOSPECS grade of 4 or more, and a disease duration of less than 3 months. Exclusion was applied to patients with uncontrolled infections, other autoimmune diseases, pregnancy or lactation. Diagnoses were established on the basis of clinical symptoms, serum thyroxine and TRAb, thyroid ultrasound, and orbital computed tomography. PBMCs were separated from about 10 ml of fresh peripheral blood using Ficoll-Paque density gradient centrifugation. Total RNA was extracted using Trizol reagent, and RNA quality was assessed on an Agilent 2100 Bioanalyzer. The TCR beta CDR3 regions were amplified from RNA transcripts. The first round of RT-PCR for the TCR CDR3 was performed with the HTBI primer set and the Qiagen OneStep RT-PCR kit. A second multiplex PCR round built the libraries, followed by size selection and purification. Libraries were sequenced paired-end with 100 bp reads on an Illumina HiSeq2000. The original pipeline was this. Raw data were processed with SOAPnuke, discarding reads with adapters, uncalled bases, mean Phred below 15, or no exact constant-primer or identifier match. High-quality paired reads were merged with COPE v1.2.5, and unique nucleotide sequences were defined as clonotypes. MiTCR v1.1 was used to align clonotypes to the IMGT TRBV, TRBD and TRBJ reference segments. Analysis was restricted to V-J combinations with a frequency above 0.0001, which covered about 99% of repertoires. The TCS score was defined as F50 (clonal expansion) divided by E x V (chaos), with BLOSUM62-based TCRdist calculated between CDR3 peptides within each V-J. Welch's t-statistics and random forest reduced around 520 V-J features to about 13, which were used in a naive Bayes classifier (R e1071). TCRdb passed the public sequencing reads through fastp at Q25 and MiXCR, retaining productive beta sequences. Identical CDR3 protein sequences are pooled into one entry, listed with their most common genes and DNA. These V and J calls rely on TCRdb rather than the paper's analysis. Present in this sample are about 640,000 distinct CDR3 sequences, around 20% of which were seen just once. 34% of the sample belongs to the ten largest clones.

Including cysteine and phenylalanine, the CDR3 has 12 amino acids. Of the read, only the CDR3 DNA is kept; its 36 bases are in frame from base 1. V lost 4 bases and J lost 1 base; the stretch between them is 7 bases long. The germline V gene provides CDR1 SQVTM and CDR2 ANQGSEA. The sequence was collected from a man younger than 40 with Graves' ophthalmopathy. The sequenced sample was blood. The receptor chain draws on TRBV29-1 and TRBJ1-1; there is no confident call for the D gene. CDR3 region: CSVGVQNTEAFF. The base sequence is TGCAGCGTTGGTGTCCAGAACACTGAAGCTTTCTTT.